One and the same sample provided the 13 T cell receptor beta chains below, sequenced in a study of regulatory T cells in long-lasting Graves disease. The time point here: persistent/refractory GD, antithyroid drugs over 5 years with positive TRAb. From PBMCs, RNA was extracted and then used to make the TCR library. The authors built TCR beta libraries using iRepertoire HTBI primers and Arm-PCR of CDR3 regions. TCRdb analysed the multiplex PCR reads with MiXCR anew, one entry per CDR3 protein. The sample holds a few hundred thousand distinct CDR3 sequences, around 22% seen once. The sequencing used peripheral blood mononuclear cells (PBMCs), collected when the disease was refractory, from a patient treated with antithyroid drugs. The receptors were gathered from a female donor with Graves disease.

The chain links TRBV20-1 to TRBJ2-7, with 7 bases matching TRBD1. Germline V gene sequence: CDR1 DFQATT, CDR2 SNEGSKA (reference sequence). The CDR3 extends over 14 amino acids. The CDR3 sequence is CSTSKRQGRHEQYF. CDR3 DNA: TGCAGCACATCCAAACGACAGGGTCGACACGAGCAGTACTTC.

CDR3 region: CASSQVLAGGPTGELFF. CDR3 DNA sequence: TGTGCCAGCAGCCAGGTTCTAGCGGGAGGGCCGACCGGGGAGCTGTTTTTT. The rearrangement uses TRBV3-1 and TRBJ2-2, with 12 bases matching TRBD2. V gave up 3 bases and J gave up 5 bases; unmatched junction bases: 7. Germline CDR1 LGHDT, CDR2 YNNKEL (reference sequence). The CDR3 length is 17 residues.

The chain has TRBV6-5 and TRBJ1-2, with TRBD1 as a possible D gene (6 bases). Germline V gene lookup returns CDR1 MNHEY and CDR2 SVGAGI. The CDR3 runs to 15 residues. The V end was cut by 6 bases, the J end by 6 bases, with 20 bases between. As DNA, the CDR3 is TGTGCCAGCAGCTACATCGGGGGGGGGGCGGATGGCTACACCTTC. Protein product: CASSYIGGGADGYTF.

This clonotype has a count of ten or more. This sequence joins TRBV7-9 and TRBJ2-7, with 12 bases aligning to TRBD2. CDR3 size: 14 residues. Germline loops: CDR1 SEHNR, CDR2 FQNEAQ (reference sequence). The V segment lost 7 bases and the J segment 4 bases; nucleotides outside the gene matches: 5. CDR3 sequence (DNA): TGTGCCAGCACCGCGACTAGCGGGAGTTACGAGCAGTACTTC. Translated, it gives CASTATSGSYEQYF.

This rearrangement joins TRBV30 to TRBJ1-5; 12 nucleotides align to TRBD1. The CDR3 contains 14 residues. The ends lost 1 base at V and 6 bases at J; junction bases unmatched: 1. Germline-derived CDR1 and CDR2 are GTSNPN and SVGIG (reference sequence). CDR3 sequence (DNA): TGTGCCTGGAGTGGGGACAGGGGGCTTCAGCCCCAGCATTTT. It translates to CAWSGDRGLQPQHF.

In its sample, this clonotype was seen a few times. The chain is built from TRBV7-9 and TRBJ2-7; TRBD1 matches at 7 bases. The CDR3 sequence is 16 residues long. Germline values: CDR1 SEHNR, CDR2 FQNEAQ (reference sequence). V lost 2 bases to trimming and J lost 3 bases; unmatched junction nucleotides: 10. The CDR3 sequence: CASSLWGAAGGYEQYF. The CDR3 coding sequence is TGTGCCAGCAGCTTATGGGGCGCGGCAGGGGGCTACGAGCAGTACTTC.

The sample holds many counts of this clonotype. This rearrangement joins TRBV6-1 to TRBJ1-2; 8 nucleotides align to TRBD1. The germline V gene has CDR1 MNHNS and CDR2 SASEGT. Trimming at V came to 1 base and at J to 6 bases, leaving 13 bases not matched to a gene. This CDR3 comprises 17 residues. Written as DNA, the CDR3 is TGTGCCAGCAGTGAAGTTCAGGGGGCGCGGGTTTATGATGGCTACACCTTC. Its protein is CASSEVQGARVYDGYTF.

This clonotype was detected many times. The chain links TRBV6-2 or TRBV6-3 to TRBJ2-1; 9 positions agree with TRBD2. CDR3 length: 16 amino acids. CDR1 and CDR2 from the germline V gene are MNHEY and SVGEGT. V lost 5 bases and J lost 4; bases outside the gene matches: 9. The CDR3 sequence is CASSDIAGERYNEQFF. The CDR3 nucleotides are TGTGCCAGCAGTGATATAGCGGGAGAACGGTACAATGAGCAGTTCTTC.

This clonotype was counted between two and nine times. The rearrangement links TRBV27 to TRBJ2-7; TRBD2 agrees at 15 bases. V dropped 5 bases and J dropped 7; count of bases not matched to a gene: 9. Germline V CDR1 and CDR2: MNHEY, SMNVEV (reference sequence). The CDR3 length is 16 residues. The CDR3 is CASSQLRTSGGGEQYF. Written as DNA, the CDR3 is TGTGCCAGCAGTCAACTCCGGACTAGCGGGGGGGGGGAGCAGTACTTC.

This chain connects TRBV7-9 to TRBJ2-5; D not resolved. The J call may be faulty, since TRBJ2-7 better matches the DNA end. The germline gives CDR1 SEHNR, CDR2 FQNEAQ (reference sequence). The length of the CDR3 is 14 residues. CDR3 loop: CASSPLGTHYEQYF. In DNA form, the CDR3 reads TGTGCCAGCAGCCCCCTGGGAACACACTACGAGCAGTACTTC.

This clonotype was seen a handful of times. This chain links TRBV7-3 with TRBJ2-7; 8 nucleotides match TRBD2. V lost 5 bases to trimming and J lost 2 bases; unmatched junction nucleotides: 5. Germline CDR1 is SGHTA and CDR2 is FQGTGA. The CDR3 sequence is 14 residues long. The CDR3 coding sequence is TGTGCCAGCAGCCCCGCGGGGGGCCCCTACGAGCAGTACTTC. It yields the protein CASSPAGGPYEQYF.

In this sample, this clonotype turned up a few times. This chain uses TRBV7-9 with TRBJ2-7; 11 nucleotides line up with TRBD2. This CDR3 contains 18 residues. From germline, CDR1 is SEHNR and CDR2 FQNEAQ (reference sequence). J was trimmed by 3 bases and V by 2 bases; bases with no gene match: 12. As DNA, the CDR3 is TGTGCCAGCAGCTTATTCGCTTCTAGCGGGAGGACGAACTACGAGCAGTACTTC. It is translated as CASSLFASSGRTNYEQYF.

This clonotype has at least ten counts. V and J are TRBV20-1 and TRBJ2-7; D is unclear. The CDR3 has 14 amino acids. Germline V gene lookup returns CDR1 DFQATT and CDR2 SNEGSKA (reference sequence). CDR3 protein: CSTSTNRPPYEQYF. The CDR3 nucleotides read TGCAGCACTTCAACAAACCGGCCCCCCTACGAGCAGTACTTC.